This TCR beta chain was identified in a study of blood T cell repertoires in COVID-19. CDR3 length: 12 residues. J was trimmed by 6 bases and V by 4 bases; bases with no gene match: 2. Looked up from germline, CDR1 is SGHTS and CDR2 is YDEGEE. Measured with immunoSEQ multiplex PCR; TCRdb has only the in-frame clones, and not every one. The table includes hundreds of thousands of clones, about 87% detected once. The sequenced material came from peripheral blood. This clonotype was obtained from an older woman with COVID-19, enrolled during active disease. The chain has TRBV5-8 and TRBJ2-7; TRBD2 matches 9 bases. The CDR3 DNA follows: TGTGCCAGCAGCAATAGCGGGGGCGAGCAGTACTTC. It specifies CASSNSGGEQYF.